Listed below are T cell receptor beta chains from one sample, sequenced in a study of beta chain features in type 1 diabetes. Clones were sequenced by immunoSEQ multiplex PCR, and TCRdb holds only the in-frame ones, with some missing. Of fewer than 200,000 clones listed, about 13% are singletons. Sequencing was carried out using central memory CD4+ T cells from blood. The receptors derive from a woman aged 18-30 years in good health. Both conserved end residues are part of each CDR3. A D gene is named only where the DNA matches it firmly. The size entry is marked missing in some rows and otherwise reads once, few, many or a size class.

>NA|TRBJ1-5|13|few|TRBV29-1
CSVSDRSNQPQHF
TGCAGCGTCTCCGACAGGAGCAATCAGCCCCAGCATTTT
>TRBD1|TRBJ1-1|13|NA|TRBV29-1
CSVTNRGPTEAFF
TGCAGCGTAACTAACAGGGGGCCCACTGAAGCTTTCTTT
>TRBD2|TRBJ2-7|15|NA|TRBV6-1
CASISPGGKGNEQYF
TGTGCCAGCATCTCCCCGGGGGGTAAGGGGAACGAGCAGTACTTC
>NA|TRBJ1-4|15|NA|TRBV4-2
CASSQDWGRNEKLFF
TGTGCCAGCAGCCAAGATTGGGGGCGTAATGAAAAACTGTTTTTT
>NA|TRBJ2-3|14|NA|TRBV29-1
CSVAIASRTDTQYF
TGCAGCGTTGCGATAGCGAGTCGCACAGATACGCAGTATTTT
>NA|TRBJ2-4|16|few|TRBV7-2
CASSLDPPAGESIQYF
TGTGCCAGCAGCTTAGACCCCCCCGCAGGGGAGAGCATTCAGTACTTC
>TRBD2|TRBJ2-1|16|few|TRBV7-9
CASSSPGLAGYNEQFF
TGTGCCAGCAGCTCCCCCGGACTAGCGGGTTACAATGAGCAGTTCTTC
>NA|TRBJ2-1|14|few|TRBV11-2
CASSRELMNNEQFF
TGTGCCAGCAGCCGAGAGCTAATGAATAATGAGCAGTTCTTC
>TRBD2|TRBJ2-1|15|few|TRBV13
CASSLEGRLAGEQFF
TGTGCCAGCAGCTTAGAGGGGAGACTAGCGGGTGAGCAGTTCTTC
>NA|TRBJ1-2|15|NA|TRBV27
CASSSAADFSYGYTF
TGTGCCAGCAGTTCCGCGGCAGATTTTTCCTATGGCTACACCTTC
>NA|TRBJ2-3|13|once|TRBV7-9
CASTFPSTDTQYF
TGTGCCAGCACCTTTCCTAGCACAGATACGCAGTATTTT
>TRBD1|TRBJ2-5|15|few|TRBV29-1
CSVEDFTGAQETQYF
TGCAGCGTTGAAGATTTTACAGGGGCCCAAGAGACCCAGTACTTC
>NA|TRBJ2-7|14|few|TRBV27
CASMSSGLPYEQYF
TGTGCCAGCATGTCGTCAGGGCTCCCCTACGAGCAGTACTTC
>TRBD2|TRBJ2-5|19|few|TRBV11-2
CASSHSGLAGAIGQETQYF
TGTGCCAGCAGCCACAGCGGGCTAGCGGGAGCGATAGGGCAAGAGACCCAGTACTTC
>TRBD1|TRBJ1-1|16|NA|TRBV6-1
CASSQAGTGGNTEAFF
TGTGCCAGCAGTCAAGCCGGGACAGGGGGCAACACTGAAGCTTTCTTT
>TRBD2|TRBJ2-3|14|NA|TRBV10-3
CATALAGSTDTQYF
TGTGCCACCGCCTTAGCGGGTAGCACAGATACGCAGTATTTT
>NA|TRBJ1-4|15|few|TRBV13
CASSLGGTPSQKLFF
TGTGCCAGCAGCTTAGGCGGGACACCAAGCCAAAAACTGTTTTTT
>NA|TRBJ2-5|13|few|TRBV11-3
CASSLGLGETQYF
TGTGCCAGCAGCTTAGGACTGGGAGAGACCCAGTACTTC
>NA|TRBJ1-1|11|few|TRBV19
CASRGRAEAFF
TGTGCCAGCAGGGGAAGGGCTGAAGCTTTCTTT
>TRBD1|TRBJ2-1|12|NA|TRBV29-1
CSERTGGNEQFF
TGCAGCGAACGGACAGGGGGCAATGAGCAGTTCTTC
>NA|TRBJ2-7|11|NA|TRBV7-9
CASSRLYEQYF
TGTGCCAGCAGCCGACTCTACGAGCAGTACTTC
>TRBD1|TRBJ2-5|18|few|TRBV7-7
CASSLGTGGLAAGETQYF
TGTGCTAGCAGCCTAGGGACAGGGGGGCTAGCCGCGGGAGAGACCCAGTACTTC
>NA|TRBJ1-1|16|few|TRBV16
CASSQGWDKMNTEAFF
TGTGCCAGCAGCCAAGGTTGGGACAAGATGAACACTGAAGCTTTCTTT
>NA|TRBJ1-1|14|few|TRBV14
CASSHQYMNTEAFF
TGTGCCAGCAGCCACCAATACATGAACACTGAAGCTTTCTTT
>TRBD1|TRBJ2-5|12|few|TRBV29-1
CSGTGVGETQYF
TGCAGCGGAACAGGGGTAGGGGAGACCCAGTACTTC
>TRBD2|TRBJ2-1|15|once|TRBV10-3
CAIVGSGSAYNEQFF
TGTGCCATCGTCGGTAGCGGGAGTGCCTACAATGAGCAGTTCTTC
>TRBD1|TRBJ2-1|14|few|TRBV5-4
CASSLADRGDEQFF
TGTGCCAGCAGCTTGGCAGACAGGGGCGATGAGCAGTTCTTC
>TRBD1|TRBJ2-3|15|NA|TRBV10-3
CAIRPTRGQIDTQYF
TGTGCCATCCGACCCACCAGGGGGCAGATAGATACGCAGTATTTT
>NA|TRBJ2-7|13|NA|TRBV5-6
CASSFGLAGEQYF
TGTGCCAGCAGCTTCGGATTAGCCGGCGAGCAGTACTTC
>NA|TRBJ1-1|14|few|TRBV28
CASTSGGGHTEAFF
TGTGCCAGCACCTCGGGCGGGGGCCACACTGAAGCTTTCTTT
>TRBD2|TRBJ2-1|18|NA|TRBV5-4
CASSFGIGGPSGANEQFF
TGTGCCAGCAGCTTTGGCATAGGTGGGCCTAGCGGAGCCAATGAGCAGTTCTTC
>NA|TRBJ1-1|15|many|TRBV9
CASSVVWGGNTEAFF
TGTGCCAGCAGCGTAGTCTGGGGCGGGAACACTGAAGCTTTCTTT
>NA|TRBJ1-5|16|once|TRBV28
CASSPSGKDSNQPQHF
TGTGCCAGCAGTCCCTCGGGGAAGGATAGCAATCAGCCCCAGCATTTT
>NA|TRBJ2-3|14|NA|TRBV5-1
CASRNGSGPDTQYF
TGCGCCAGCAGAAACGGGAGTGGGCCAGATACGCAGTATTTT
>TRBD2|TRBJ2-1|17|NA|TRBV19
CASSPPDLREKNGEQFF
TGTGCCAGTAGCCCGCCGGATTTGCGGGAGAAGAACGGTGAGCAGTTCTTC
>NA|TRBJ2-7|15|NA|TRBV7-8
CASSLGEAAIYEQYF
TGTGCCAGCAGCTTAGGTGAGGCCGCCATCTACGAGCAGTACTTC
>TRBD2|TRBJ2-1|15|few|TRBV4-2
CASSLGTTPYNEQFF
TGTGCCAGCAGCCTCGGGACTACACCCTACAATGAGCAGTTCTTC
>NA|TRBJ1-2|15|few|TRBV18
CASSPELQSNYGYTF
TGTGCCAGCTCACCAGAGCTACAGAGCAACTATGGCTACACCTTC
>NA|TRBJ1-1|13|few|TRBV5-1
CASSLLSNAEAFF
TGCGCCAGCAGCTTGCTCAGTAACGCTGAAGCTTTCTTT
>TRBD1|TRBJ1-5|18|few|TRBV28
CASSIVPGQGIGYQPQHF
TGTGCCAGCAGTATCGTACCGGGACAGGGAATCGGTTATCAGCCCCAGCATTTT
>TRBD1|TRBJ2-4|16|NA|TRBV19
CASSGGQGVAKNIQYF
TGTGCCAGTAGTGGTGGACAGGGGGTAGCCAAAAACATTCAGTACTTC
>TRBD2|TRBJ2-1|14|NA|TRBV5-4
CASSPTSVFNEQFF
TGTGCCAGCAGCCCGACTAGCGTTTTCAATGAGCAGTTCTTC
>NA|TRBJ1-1|15|NA|TRBV6-6
CASSYQGHMNTEAFF
TGTGCCAGCAGTTACCAGGGGCACATGAACACTGAAGCTTTCTTT
>NA|TRBJ2-3|12|many|TRBV5-1
CASSQEADTQYF
TGCGCCAGCAGCCAGGAGGCAGATACGCAGTATTTT
>NA|TRBJ2-1|12|few|TRBV7-2
CASSSRYNEQFF
TGTGCCAGCAGCTCCCGTTACAATGAGCAGTTCTTC
>TRBD1|TRBJ1-2|15|NA|TRBV25-1
CASSGIGQGQYGYTF
TGTGCCAGCAGTGGGATAGGACAGGGACAATATGGCTACACCTTC
>NA|TRBJ2-1|13|NA|TRBV5-4
CASSSRAHNEQFF
TGTGCCAGCAGCTCGAGGGCCCACAATGAGCAGTTCTTC
>NA|TRBJ1-5|14|many|TRBV5-3
CARRTLTGDQPQHF
TGTGCCAGAAGAACCCTTACGGGGGATCAGCCCCAGCATTTT
>TRBD2|TRBJ2-1|14|NA|TRBV7-9
CASSFSGSWDEQFF
TGTGCCAGCAGCTTTAGCGGGAGTTGGGATGAGCAGTTCTTC
>TRBD2|TRBJ2-2|16|few|TRBV18
CASSPQTSGTTGELFF
TGTGCCAGCTCACCCCAGACTAGCGGGACGACCGGGGAGCTGTTTTTT
>NA|TRBJ2-7|12|few|TRBV5-6
CASSFSGYEQYF
TGTGCCAGCAGCTTTAGCGGCTACGAGCAGTACTTC
>NA|TRBJ1-1|11|NA|TRBV29-1
CSVVWKGGSFF
TGCAGCGTTGTCTGGAAAGGGGGTTCTTTCTTT
>TRBD1|TRBJ2-3|15|few|TRBV30
CAWSARQGFTDTQYF
TGTGCCTGGAGTGCGCGACAGGGCTTCACAGATACGCAGTATTTT